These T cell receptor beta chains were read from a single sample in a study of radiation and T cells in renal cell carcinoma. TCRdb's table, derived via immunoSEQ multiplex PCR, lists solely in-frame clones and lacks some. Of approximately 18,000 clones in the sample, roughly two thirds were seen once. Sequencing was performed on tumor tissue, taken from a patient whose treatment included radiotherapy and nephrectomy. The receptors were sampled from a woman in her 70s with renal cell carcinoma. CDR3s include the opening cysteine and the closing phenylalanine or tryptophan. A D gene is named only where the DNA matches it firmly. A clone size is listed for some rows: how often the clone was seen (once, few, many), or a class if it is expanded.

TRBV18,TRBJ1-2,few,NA,CASSTTESWGGYTF,TGTGCCAGCTCAACGACAGAATCCTGGGGTGGCTACACCTTC
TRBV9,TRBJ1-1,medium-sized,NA,CASSVTVNTEAFF,TGTGCCAGCAGCGTTACAGTGAACACTGAAGCTTTCTTT
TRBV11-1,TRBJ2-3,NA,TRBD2,CASSLVGTSGLTDTQYF,TGTGCCAGCAGCTTAGTAGGTACTAGCGGACTCACAGATACGCAGTATTTT
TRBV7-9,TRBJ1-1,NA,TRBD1,CASSTITGDAFF,TGTGCCAGCAGCACTATTACAGGGGATGCTTTCTTT
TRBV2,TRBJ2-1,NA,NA,CASSVDPRFFRYNEQFF,TGTGCCAGCAGTGTCGACCCACGGTTTTTCCGCTACAATGAGCAGTTCTTC
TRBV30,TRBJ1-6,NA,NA,CAWTLGQLNSPLHF,TGTGCCTGGACCCTTGGGCAGCTTAATTCACCCCTCCACTTT
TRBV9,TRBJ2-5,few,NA,CASIPFRLRRETQYF,TGTGCCAGCATCCCCTTCCGGCTTCGGAGGGAGACCCAGTACTTC
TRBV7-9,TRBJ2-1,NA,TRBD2,CASSFNGAGVSSSYNEQFF,TGTGCCAGCAGCTTTAATGGAGCGGGGGTTTCTAGCTCCTACAATGAGCAGTTCTTC
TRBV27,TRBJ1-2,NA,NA,CASSLRGTPDPRYGYTF,TGTGCCAGCAGCCTCCGAGGGACACCCGACCCTCGATATGGCTACACCTTC
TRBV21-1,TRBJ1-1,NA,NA,CASSDRGRVNTEAFF,TGTGCCAGCAGTGACCGGGGGCGGGTGAACACTGAAGCTTTCTTT
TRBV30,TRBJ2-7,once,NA,CAWSKVRETSEQYF,TGTGCCTGGAGTAAGGTCAGGGAAACGTCTGAGCAGTACTTC
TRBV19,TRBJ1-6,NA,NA,CASRSGQGKAPSNSPLHF,TGTGCCAGTAGGTCGGGGCAGGGTAAGGCTCCGAGTAATTCACCCCTCCACTTT
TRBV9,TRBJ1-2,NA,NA,CASSGTGTGAFYGYTF,TGTGCCAGCAGCGGAACCGGGACGGGCGCTTTCTATGGCTACACCTTC
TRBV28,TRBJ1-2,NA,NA,CASSHPTVRDYGYTF,TGTGCCAGCAGTCATCCGACCGTGCGGGACTATGGCTACACCTTC
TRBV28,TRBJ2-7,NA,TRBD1,CASSPTRQGAGYEQYF,TGTGCCAGCAGCCCCACCCGACAGGGGGCAGGGTACGAGCAGTACTTC
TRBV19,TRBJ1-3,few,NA,CASSSLYTIYF,TGTGCCAGTAGTTCGCTTTACACCATATATTTT
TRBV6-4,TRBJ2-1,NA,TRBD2,CASSDGTISNEQFF,TGTGCCAGCAGTGACGGGACTATTTCCAATGAGCAGTTCTTC
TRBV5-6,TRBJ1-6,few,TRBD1,CASSFRGRTLYNSPLHF,TGTGCCAGCAGCTTCAGGGGGCGGACTCTCTATAATTCACCCCTCCACTTT
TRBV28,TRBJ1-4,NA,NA,CASSIASTAVELFF,TGTGCCAGCAGTATCGCCTCTACGGCGGTCGAACTGTTTTTT
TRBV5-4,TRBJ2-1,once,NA,CASSLTGKAHNEQFF,TGTGCCAGCAGCCTCACAGGGAAGGCACACAATGAGCAGTTCTTC
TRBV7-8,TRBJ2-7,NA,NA,CASSLALRDIYEQYF,TGTGCCAGCAGCTTAGCGTTGAGGGACATCTACGAGCAGTACTTC
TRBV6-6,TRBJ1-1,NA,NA,CASSYSSINTEAFF,TGTGCCAGCAGTTACTCTTCAATAAACACTGAAGCTTTCTTT
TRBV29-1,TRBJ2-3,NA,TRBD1,CSVRQGVDTQYF,TGCAGCGTTCGACAGGGAGTCGATACGCAGTATTTT
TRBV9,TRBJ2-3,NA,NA,CASSVIASSTDTQYF,TGTGCCAGCAGCGTAATAGCGAGTAGCACAGATACGCAGTATTTT
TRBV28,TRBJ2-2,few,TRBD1,CASSGVFGTGSTGELFF,TGTGCCAGCAGTGGAGTCTTCGGGACAGGGTCCACCGGGGAGCTGTTTTTT
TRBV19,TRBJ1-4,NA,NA,CASSKTSVGEKLFF,TGTGCCAGTAGTAAGACAAGTGTGGGTGAAAAACTGTTTTTT
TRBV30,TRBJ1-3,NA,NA,CAWRAGDSGNTIYF,TGTGCCTGGAGGGCGGGGGACTCTGGAAACACCATATATTTT
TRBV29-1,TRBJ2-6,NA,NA,CSVAGGLPGANVLTF,TGCAGCGTAGCTGGGGGTCTCCCTGGGGCCAACGTCCTGACTTTC
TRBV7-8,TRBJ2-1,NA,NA,CASSLDTRHNEQFF,TGTGCCAGCAGCTTAGATACCCGTCACAATGAGCAGTTCTTC
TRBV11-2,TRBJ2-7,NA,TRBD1,CASSLVGTGLYEQYF,TGTGCCAGCAGCTTAGTTGGGACAGGGTTATACGAGCAGTACTTC
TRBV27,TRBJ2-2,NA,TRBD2,CASTQRFSGGYTGELFF,TGTGCCAGCACCCAAAGGTTCAGCGGGGGTTACACCGGGGAGCTGTTTTTT
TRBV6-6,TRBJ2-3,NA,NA,CASSRPTGTFTDTQYF,TGTGCCAGCAGCCGTCCTACCGGGACCTTCACAGATACGCAGTATTTT
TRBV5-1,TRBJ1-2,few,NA,CASSFNRQEDYGYTF,TGCGCCAGCAGCTTTAATAGACAGGAGGACTATGGCTACACCTTC
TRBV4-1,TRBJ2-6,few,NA,CASSRQLSGANVLTF,TGCGCCAGCAGCCGCCAACTGTCTGGGGCCAACGTCCTGACTTTC
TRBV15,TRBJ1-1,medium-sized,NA,CATSRDLSEAFF,TGTGCCACCAGCAGAGATCTCTCTGAAGCTTTCTTT
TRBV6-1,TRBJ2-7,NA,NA,CASSRGATYEQYF,TGTGCCAGCAGTAGGGGCGCGACCTACGAGCAGTACTTC
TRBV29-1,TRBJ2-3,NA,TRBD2,CSVELAGGRTDTQYF,TGCAGCGTTGAACTAGCGGGGGGACGCACAGATACGCAGTATTTT
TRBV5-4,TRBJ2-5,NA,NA,CASSSPSEQETQYF,TGTGCCAGCAGCTCCCCAAGTGAGCAAGAGACCCAGTACTTC
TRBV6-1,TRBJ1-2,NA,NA,CATRTANYGYTF,TGTGCCACAAGGACAGCTAACTATGGCTACACCTTC
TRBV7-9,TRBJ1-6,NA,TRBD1,CASPQGQGKSPLHF,TGTGCCAGCCCCCAGGGACAGGGTAAATCACCCCTCCACTTT
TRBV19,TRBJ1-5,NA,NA,CASSIDLDSRGTQPQHF,TGTGCCAGTAGTATAGATCTAGACTCCCGAGGGACTCAGCCCCAGCATTTT
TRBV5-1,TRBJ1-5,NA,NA,CASSRGDGNQPQHF,TGCGCCAGCAGTAGGGGTGATGGCAATCAGCCCCAGCATTTT
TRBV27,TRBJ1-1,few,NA,CASSSARNTEAFF,TGTGCCAGCAGTTCCGCACGGAACACTGAAGCTTTCTTT
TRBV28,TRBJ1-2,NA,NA,CASSWARGYTF,TGTGCCAGCAGTTGGGCTCGGGGCTACACCTTC
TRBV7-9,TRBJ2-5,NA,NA,CASSPSSLALIGGQYF,TGTGCCAGCAGCCCCAGTTCCCTAGCGCTCATAGGGGGCCAGTACTTC
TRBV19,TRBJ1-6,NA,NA,CASSFDRGDSPLHF,TGTGCCAGTAGTTTCGACCGGGGCGATTCACCCCTCCACTTT